This entry concerns a single T cell receptor (beta chain). Its antigen is undetermined. Original processing methods: After removing out-of-frame reads, around 2.2 million distinct TCRbeta sequences remained. Generated by immunoSEQ multiplex PCR, the TCRdb table keeps only in-frame clones and is missing some. V, J and clone size reflect that table, while D and trimming were determined from the DNA. The sample has some 52,000 clones, more than 70% seen once. Single viable CD3+CD4+CD8-CD45RO+ cells were sorted as the memory CD4+ T cells. This entry comes from a study of memory CD4+ T cells and cytomegalovirus serostatus. About the study: Healthy Belgian adult donors included about nine CMV-positive and 20 to 30 CMV-negative people. Study observations and caveats: A US-trained random forest predicted CMV serostatus with median AUC roughly 0.9. CD4+ memory repertoires contained 67 of 164 reported CMV TCRbeta sequences.

This CDR3 is 12 amino acids long. With 6 bases removed from V and 6 bases from J, the gap between germline ends came to 12 bases. Germline V gives CDR1 LNHDA, CDR2 SQIVND (reference sequence). The rearrangement uses TRBV19 and TRBJ2-7, with D maybe TRBD2 (5 bases). This receptor was taken from an adult in good health and CMV-seropositive. The sample comprised memory CD4+ T cells from blood. CDR3 DNA: TGTGCCAGTAGCCGGGGAGAATCCGAGCAGTACTTC. This sequence encodes CASSRGESEQYF.